This TCR beta chain was recovered during a study of cytomegalovirus exposure and HLA in healthy donors. Trimming removed 0 bases at V and 6 bases at J, with 15 bases between. Germline loops: CDR1 SGDLS, CDR2 YYNGEE. This CDR3 has 16 amino acids. This table comes from immunoSEQ multiplex PCR, and its TCRdb copy is limited to in-frame clones, with some not included. This table has just under 65,000 clones, approximately 95% appearing once. The sequenced sample consisted of PBMCs. The chain joins TRBV9 to TRBJ2-2; D might be TRBD2 (6 bases). The origin of this receptor is a young woman in good health and CMV-seropositive. CDR3 sequence reads: CASSVGGGNSAGELFF. DNA for the CDR3: TGTGCCAGCAGCGTAGGGGGCGGGAACTCCGCCGGGGAGCTGTTTTTT.